This T cell receptor beta chain was recorded in a study of OX40 agonist ivuxolimab in advanced cancers. Study information: Hepatocellular carcinoma, melanoma, renal cell or head and neck cancer was diagnosed in the dose-escalation patients.

TCRdb keeps only in-frame clones here, not all; method: immunoSEQ multiplex PCR. The sample comprises approximately 70,000 clones, just over 85% of which are singletons, and about 2.1% rests with the top ten. Germline V gives CDR1 ENHRY, CDR2 SYGVKD. This CDR3 has 14 amino acids. Trimming took 10 bases from V and 6 from J; bases not matched to a gene: 11. The chain couples TRBV10-3 to TRBJ2-1; 8 nucleotides agree with TRBD1. The sequence came from an adult with an advanced solid tumor such as melanoma, head and neck, liver or kidney cancer. The source material was CD4+ or CD8+ T cells sorted from blood, sampled in a trial of the OX40 agonist ivuxolimab. The CDR3 DNA reads TGTGCCAGCCGGGGTGGACAGGGTTCCAATGAGCAGTTCTTC. Translating it yields CASRGGQGSNEQFF.